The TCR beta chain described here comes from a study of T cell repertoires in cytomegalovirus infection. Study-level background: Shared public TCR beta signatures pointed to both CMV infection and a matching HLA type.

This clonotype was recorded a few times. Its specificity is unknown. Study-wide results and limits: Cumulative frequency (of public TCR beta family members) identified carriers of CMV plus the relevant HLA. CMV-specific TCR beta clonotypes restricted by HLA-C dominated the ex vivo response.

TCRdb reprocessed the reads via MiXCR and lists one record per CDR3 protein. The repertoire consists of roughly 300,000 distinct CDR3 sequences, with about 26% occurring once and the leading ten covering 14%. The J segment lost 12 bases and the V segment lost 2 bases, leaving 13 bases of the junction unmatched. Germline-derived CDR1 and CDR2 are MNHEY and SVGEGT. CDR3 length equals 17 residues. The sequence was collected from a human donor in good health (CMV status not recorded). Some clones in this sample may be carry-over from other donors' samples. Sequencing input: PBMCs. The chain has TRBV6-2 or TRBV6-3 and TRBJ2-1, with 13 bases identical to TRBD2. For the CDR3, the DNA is TGTGCCAGCAGTTACCAGACTAGCGGGGGGTCCGACGTTGCGCAGTTCTTC. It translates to CASSYQTSGGSDVAQFF.